This TCR beta chain originates from a study of tissue T cells after allogeneic stem cell transplantation. As to time point: mouse harvest day 14 after allogeneic transplant. Mouse grafts combined 10^7 T-cell-depleted bone marrow cells with 10^6 splenic CD5+ T cells. Tissues came from B6→BALB/c major-mismatch GVHD mice at day 7 or 14. General observations from the study: This small cohort was clinically heterogeneous, and sampling depth was a limitation.

V shed 4 bases and J shed 0 bases, with 6 bases lying between them. The CDR3 consists of 14 residues. Germline V gene data show CDR1 as LGHNA and CDR2 as YNLKQL (reference sequence). TCRdb's table, derived via immunoSEQ multiplex PCR, lists solely in-frame clones and lacks some. The sample holds 4,300 or so clones, under 60% seen once. This clone is classed as medium-sized. Antigen specificity is unknown. Genes and germline are mouse. Read sequence stops 1 residue before the CDR3 end, and the germline J gene provides the missing end. Material: gut tissue. This TCR was recovered from a female BALB/c mouse given C57BL/6 T cells with graft-versus-host disease after an allogeneic hematopoietic cell transplant. The gene calls are TRBV5 and TRBJ1-4; D is unresolved. CDR3 region: CASSLTFSNERLFF. The sequenced part of the CDR3 DNA is TGTGCCAGCAGCCTGACATTTTCCAACGAAAGATTATTT.